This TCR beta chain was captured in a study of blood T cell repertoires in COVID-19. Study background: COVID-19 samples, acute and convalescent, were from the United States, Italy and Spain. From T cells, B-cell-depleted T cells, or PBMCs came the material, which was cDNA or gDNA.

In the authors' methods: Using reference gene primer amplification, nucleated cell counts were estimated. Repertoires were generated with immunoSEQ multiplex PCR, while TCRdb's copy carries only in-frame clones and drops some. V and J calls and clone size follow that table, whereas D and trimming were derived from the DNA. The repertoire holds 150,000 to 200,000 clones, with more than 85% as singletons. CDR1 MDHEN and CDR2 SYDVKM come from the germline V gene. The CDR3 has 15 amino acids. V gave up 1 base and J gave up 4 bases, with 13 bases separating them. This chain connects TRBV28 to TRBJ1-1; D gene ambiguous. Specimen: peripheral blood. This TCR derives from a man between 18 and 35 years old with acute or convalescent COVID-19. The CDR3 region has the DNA TGTGCCAGCAGTTTATTGGCACCCGTTACCACTGAAGCTTTCTTT. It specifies CASSLLAPVTTEAFF.